A single sample is the source of the 21 T cell receptor beta chains below, sequenced in a study of blood T cell repertoires in COVID-19. Produced via immunoSEQ multiplex PCR; TCRdb's table is partial and in-frame only. The repertoire holds over 150,000 clones, with about 86% as singletons. The sample comprised peripheral blood. These receptor sequences come from a man aged 50 to 59 with active or convalescent COVID-19.

This chain connects TRBV19 to TRBJ2-3, with 8 bases identical to TRBD2. From germline, CDR1 is LNHDA and CDR2 SQIVND (reference sequence). The CDR3 is 14 amino acids. Losses at the gene ends were 10 bases for V and 3 bases for J; bases not matched to a gene: 9. In DNA, the CDR3 is TGTGCCACCCAAAAGGTAGCGGGGACAGATACGCAGTATTTT. Translation gives CATQKVAGTDTQYF.

The genes are TRBV6-5 and TRBJ2-7; weak D call: TRBD1 (6 bases). The CDR3 sequence is 13 residues long. Germline values: CDR1 MNHEY, CDR2 SVGAGI. Trimming removed 7 bases from V and 7 bases from J, with 17 bases in between. In DNA, the CDR3 is TGTGCCAGCACCCTAGGCCAGGGGAGAGAGCAGTACTTC. Residues: CASTLGQGREQYF.

This chain links TRBV18 with TRBJ1-3; TRBD1 is a possible D gene (6 bases). Germline values: CDR1 KGHSH, CDR2 LQKENI. This CDR3 has 15 amino acids. Trimming cost V 2 bases and J 3 bases, with 11 bases left between them. As DNA, the CDR3 is TGTGCCAGCTCACCATCCAGGGGAAATGGAAACACCATATATTTT. Translation: CASSPSRGNGNTIYF.

This clone was seen a few times. This chain connects TRBV4-1 to TRBJ2-3, with 10 bases aligning to TRBD2. The length of the CDR3 is 17 residues. V was pared by 6 bases and J by 0 bases, with 9 bases of the junction left unmatched. Germline V CDR1 and CDR2: MGHRA, YSYEKL. DNA of the CDR3: TGCGCCAGCAGTCGGACTAGCGGAGGATCTAGCACAGATACGCAGTATTTT. It encodes CASSRTSGGSSTDTQYF.

The rearrangement links TRBV29-1 to TRBJ1-2; 8 nucleotides agree with TRBD1. CDR3 size: 12 residues. Trimming removed 7 bases from V and 7 bases from J; junction bases left unmatched: 8. Germline loops: CDR1 SQVTM, CDR2 ANQGSEA. The CDR3 nucleotides are TGCAGCGATGGCCCAGGGGGCGTTGGCTACACCTTC. As protein: CSDGPGGVGYTF.

This clone was picked up one time. This chain uses TRBV5-1 with TRBJ2-2; 7 nucleotides match TRBD2. Germline loops: CDR1 SGHRS, CDR2 YFSETQ. The CDR3 has 16 residues. Germline trimming cut 0 bases from V and 5 bases from J; bases unmatched to any gene: 7. The chain's CDR3 is CASSLDRTRSTGELFF. In DNA form, the CDR3 reads TGCGCCAGCAGCTTGGATAGGACTAGATCAACCGGGGAGCTGTTTTTT.

The chain links TRBV19 to TRBJ1-6, with D unclear. Germline-derived CDR1 and CDR2 are LNHDA and SQIVND (reference sequence). The CDR3 is 14 amino acids. The V gene lost 7 bases and the J gene lost 7 bases, with 14 bases spanning the gap. The CDR3 DNA is TGTGCCAGTACAGGTCGGGAACCGAATTCACCCCTCCACTTT. This gives the protein CASTGREPNSPLHF.

This chain links TRBV2 with TRBJ1-1, with D uncertain. CDR1 and CDR2 (germline): SNHLY, FYNNEI. The CDR3 has 13 residues. The V end was cut by 3 bases, the J end by 3 bases, with 8 bases between. The CDR3 spells CASSDVVYTEAFF. The CDR3 DNA reads as TGTGCCAGCAGTGACGTTGTCTACACTGAAGCTTTCTTT.

J is TRBJ2-3 and V is TRBV5-8; 14 bases line up with TRBD2. The V gene's germline CDR1 is SGHTS and CDR2 YDEGEE. The CDR3 has 19 amino acids. Trimming removed 0 bases from V and 4 bases from J; junction bases left unmatched: 10. This CDR3 reads CASSLATSTSGRAADTQYF. The DNA for the CDR3 is TGTGCCAGCAGCTTGGCCACTTCGACTAGCGGGAGGGCCGCAGATACGCAGTATTTT.

The CDR3 here is CASSLRTGSGSRAFF. The CDR3 DNA is TGTGCCAGCTCACTACGGACAGGGTCCGGGTCGAGGGCTTTCTTT. This chain connects TRBV18 to TRBJ1-1; 8 nucleotides match TRBD1. Germline loops: CDR1 KGHSH, CDR2 LQKENI. The CDR3 is made up of 15 amino acids. After removal of 4 bases from V and 11 bases from J, the junction contained 15 bases not matched to a gene.

CDR3 sequence reads: CASSLRAGVEHGPRWADTQYF. The CDR3 DNA reads as TGTGCCAGCAGCCTCCGAGCGGGAGTCGAACATGGGCCCAGATGGGCAGATACGCAGTATTTT. This chain uses TRBV9 with TRBJ2-3, with 8 nucleotides matching TRBD2. CDR3 length: 21 amino acids. Germline CDR1 reads SGDLS; CDR2 reads YYNGEE. V gave up 4 bases and J gave up 4 bases; unmatched junction bases: 26.

The chain has TRBV7-9 and TRBJ1-4, with 9 bases lining up with TRBD1. CDR1 and CDR2 (germline): SEHNR, FQNEAQ (reference sequence). CDR3 length equals 16 residues. After removal of 6 bases from V and 2 bases from J, the junction contained 7 bases not matched to a gene. The CDR3 DNA reads TGTGCCAGCAGTGAAGGACAGGGGTTCACTAATGAAAAACTGTTTTTT. This gives the protein CASSEGQGFTNEKLFF.

The chain couples TRBV28 to TRBJ2-5; 9 nucleotides match TRBD2. This CDR3 region has 14 residues. V shed 6 bases, J shed 5 bases, and the junction held 7 bases outside the gene matches. Germline values: CDR1 MDHEN, CDR2 SYDVKM. The CDR3 is CASRSSGGSETQYF. CDR3 DNA sequence: TGTGCCAGCAGATCAAGCGGGGGGTCTGAGACCCAGTACTTC.

The chain couples TRBV24-1 to TRBJ2-5; D is unresolved. The CDR3 spans 12 residues. Germline lookup yields CDR1 KGHDR and CDR2 SFDVKD. Trimming cost V 9 bases and J 2 bases, with 9 bases left between them. CDR3 sequence: CATGENQETQYF. CDR3 bases: TGTGCCACCGGAGAGAATCAAGAGACCCAGTACTTC.

This chain uses TRBV29-1 with TRBJ2-2, with 14 nucleotides matching TRBD2. V gave up 7 bases and J gave up 5 bases; unmatched junction bases: 3. In germline, CDR1 is SQVTM, CDR2 ANQGSEA. CDR3 length equals 14 residues. The CDR3 bases are TGCAGCGCCGGGACTAGCGGGAGAACCGGGGAGCTGTTTTTT. Its translation is CSAGTSGRTGELFF.

This chain links TRBV5-1 with TRBJ2-2; possible D gene TRBD2, 6 bases. The CDR3 totals 14 residues. Trimming shortened V by 8 bases and J by 4 bases, and 15 bases separated the two germline ends. Germline lookup yields CDR1 SGHRS and CDR2 YFSETQ. CDR3 sequence: CASHLLGGTGELFF. CDR3 nucleotide sequence: TGCGCCAGTCATTTACTGGGGGGCACCGGGGAGCTGTTTTTT.

The count of this clone is one. This chain connects TRBV9 to TRBJ1-1, with TRBD1 identical over 9 bases. Per germline, CDR1 SGDLS and CDR2 YYNGEE. The CDR3 is made up of 13 amino acids. After removal of 3 bases from V and 3 bases from J, the junction contained 0 bases not matched to a gene. The CDR3 DNA follows: TGTGCCAGCAGCGGGGACAGGGACACTGAAGCTTTCTTT. Translation: CASSGDRDTEAFF.

This chain connects TRBV4-3 to TRBJ1-4; TRBD1 agrees at 9 bases. CDR1 LGHNA and CDR2 YSLEER come from the germline V gene. With 4 bases clipped from V and 8 bases from J, the junction kept 8 bases outside the gene matches. This CDR3 is 15 amino acids long. The DNA of the CDR3 is TGCGCCAGCAGCCCCGGGACAGGGATCGGCGAAAAACTGTTTTTT. Its protein product is CASSPGTGIGEKLFF.

V usage is TRBV7-9 and J usage is TRBJ1-1; TRBD1 aligns across 8 bases. The J segment lost 1 base and the V segment lost 5 bases, leaving 6 bases of the junction unmatched. CDR3 length: 15 residues. The germline gives CDR1 SEHNR, CDR2 FQNEAQ (reference sequence). CDR3 sequence (DNA): TGTGCCAGCAGCCGGCTTGGACAGGGGAACACTGAAGCTTTCTTT. Translation gives CASSRLGQGNTEAFF. Together with reference TRBV7-9 and TRBJ1-1, the CDR3 gives the full variable domain: DTGVSQNPRHKITKRGQNVTFRCDPISEHNRLYWYRQTLGQGPEFLTYFQNEAQLEKSRLLSDRFSAERPKGSFSTLEIQRTEQGDSAMYLCASSRLGQGNTEAFFGQGTRLTVV.

The chain links TRBV29-1 to TRBJ2-2, with 8 bases matching TRBD1. The germline V gene has CDR1 SQVTM and CDR2 ANQGSEA. J lost 7 bases, V lost 5 bases, and 15 bases had no gene match. This CDR3 has 16 amino acids. CDR3 loop: CSVNPGGAGGGGELFF. The CDR3 DNA follows: TGCAGCGTTAATCCAGGGGGCGCCGGGGGAGGCGGGGAGCTGTTTTTT.

This chain connects TRBV27 to TRBJ1-2, with D perhaps TRBD1 (6 bases). Germline values: CDR1 MNHEY, CDR2 SMNVEV (reference sequence). The V end lost 2 bases, the J end lost 6 bases, and 10 bases lay between the germline ends. CDR3 length equals 13 residues. The CDR3 spells CASSLNRDNGYTF. CDR3 DNA: TGTGCCAGCAGTTTAAACAGGGATAATGGCTACACCTTC.